Sequencing of this T cell receptor (beta chain) was carried out in a study of T cell responses to AZD1222 COVID-19 vaccine. Study-wide results and limits: Regions 160-218 and 743-854 dominated among vaccine-associated CD4 TCRs spanning spike. Reportedly, nearly half of unique spike TCRs recognized epitopes outside B.1.351/B.1.1.7 mutations.

Sequencing was performed with immunoSEQ multiplex PCR; in TCRdb, only in-frame clones are kept and a portion is missing. The sample has some 200,000 clones; 88% are singletons. The germline V gene encodes CDR1 KGHDR and CDR2 SFDVKD. Between the trimmed V and J ends, which lost 6 bases and 2 bases, there was a span of 9 bases. This CDR3 is built from 13 residues. Pooling was applied to second doses at about 4 or about 12 weeks. To note about this clone: Its antigen is still unknown.

The rearrangement joins TRBV24-1 to TRBJ1-2; maybe TRBD1 (6 bases). The sequences come from peripheral blood, collected 28 days after the second AZD1222 dose. The receptor was derived from an adult who received the AZD1222 COVID-19 vaccine. Written as DNA, the CDR3 is TGTGCCACCAGTAGACAGGAGAACTATGGCTACACCTTC. Translated, it gives CATSRQENYGYTF.